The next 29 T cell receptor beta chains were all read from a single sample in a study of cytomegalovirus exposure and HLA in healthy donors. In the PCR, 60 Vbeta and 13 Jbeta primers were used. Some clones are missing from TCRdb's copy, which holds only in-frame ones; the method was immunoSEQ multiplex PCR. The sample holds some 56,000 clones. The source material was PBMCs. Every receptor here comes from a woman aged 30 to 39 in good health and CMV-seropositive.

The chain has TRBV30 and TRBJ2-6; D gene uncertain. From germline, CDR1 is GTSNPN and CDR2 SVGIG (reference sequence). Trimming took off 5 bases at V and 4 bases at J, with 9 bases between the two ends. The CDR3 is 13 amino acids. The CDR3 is CAWSSGGANVLTF. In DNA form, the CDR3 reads TGTGCCTGGTCTTCTGGCGGGGCCAACGTCCTGACTTTC.

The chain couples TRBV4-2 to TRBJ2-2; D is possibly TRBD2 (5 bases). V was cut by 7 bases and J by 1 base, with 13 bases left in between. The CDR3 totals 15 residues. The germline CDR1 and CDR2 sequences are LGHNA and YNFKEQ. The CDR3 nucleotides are TGTGCCAGCACCCCATTCAGCGGGAACACCGGGGAGCTGTTTTTT. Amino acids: CASTPFSGNTGELFF.

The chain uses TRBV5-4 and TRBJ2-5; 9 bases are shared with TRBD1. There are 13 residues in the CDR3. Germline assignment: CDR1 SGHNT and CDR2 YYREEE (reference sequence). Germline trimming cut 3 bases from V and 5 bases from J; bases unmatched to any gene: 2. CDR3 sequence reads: CASSYGTGETQYF. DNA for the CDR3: TGTGCCAGCAGCTACGGGACAGGGGAGACCCAGTACTTC.

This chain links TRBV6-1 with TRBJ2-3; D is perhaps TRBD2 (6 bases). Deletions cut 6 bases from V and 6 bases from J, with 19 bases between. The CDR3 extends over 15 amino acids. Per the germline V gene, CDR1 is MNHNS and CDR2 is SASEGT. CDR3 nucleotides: TGTGCCAGCAGAGCCAACCACGGGACTTCGGATACGCAGTATTTT. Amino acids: CASRANHGTSDTQYF.

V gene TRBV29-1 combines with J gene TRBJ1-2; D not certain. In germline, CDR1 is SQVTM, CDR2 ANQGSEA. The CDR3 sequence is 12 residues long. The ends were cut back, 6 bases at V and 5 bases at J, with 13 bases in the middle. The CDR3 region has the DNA TGCAGCGTAGACCGGGAACCTTATGGCTACACCTTC. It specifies CSVDREPYGYTF.

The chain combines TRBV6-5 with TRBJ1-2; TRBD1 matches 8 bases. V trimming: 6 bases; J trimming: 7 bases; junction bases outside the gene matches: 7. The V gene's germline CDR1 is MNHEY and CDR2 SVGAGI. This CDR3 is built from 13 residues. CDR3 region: CASRQGQGPGYTF. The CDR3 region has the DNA TGTGCCAGCAGACAAGGACAGGGACCTGGCTACACCTTC.

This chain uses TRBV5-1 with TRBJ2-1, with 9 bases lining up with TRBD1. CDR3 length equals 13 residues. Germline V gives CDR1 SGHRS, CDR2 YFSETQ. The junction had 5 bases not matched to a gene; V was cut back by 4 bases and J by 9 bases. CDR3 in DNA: TGCGCCAGCAGCCCCGGGACAGGGTTTGAGCAGTTCTTC. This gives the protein CASSPGTGFEQFF. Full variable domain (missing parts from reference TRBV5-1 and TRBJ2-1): KAGVTQTPRYLIKTRGQQVTLSCSPISGHRSVSWYQQTPGQGLQFLFEYFSETQRNKGNFPGRFSGRQFSNSRSEMNVSTLELGDSALYLCASSPGTGFEQFFGPGTRLTVL.

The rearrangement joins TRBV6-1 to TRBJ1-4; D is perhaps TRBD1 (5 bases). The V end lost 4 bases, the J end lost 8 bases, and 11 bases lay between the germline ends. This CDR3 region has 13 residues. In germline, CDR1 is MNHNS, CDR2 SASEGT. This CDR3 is CASSVREAEKLFF. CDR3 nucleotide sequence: TGTGCCAGCAGTGTCAGGGAAGCGGAAAAACTGTTTTTT.

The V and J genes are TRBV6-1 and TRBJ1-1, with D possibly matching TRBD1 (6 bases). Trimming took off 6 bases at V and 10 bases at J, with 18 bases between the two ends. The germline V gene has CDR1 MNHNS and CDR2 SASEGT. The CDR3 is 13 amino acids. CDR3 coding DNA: TGTGCCAGCAGCAGCAGGGGTGGGTTCGGAGCTTTCTTT. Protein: CASSSRGGFGAFF.

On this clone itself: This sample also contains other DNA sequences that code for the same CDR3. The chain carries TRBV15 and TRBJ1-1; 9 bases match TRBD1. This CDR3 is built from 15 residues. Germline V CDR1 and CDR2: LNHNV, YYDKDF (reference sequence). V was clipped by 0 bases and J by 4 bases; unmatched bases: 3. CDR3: CATSRETGGLTEAFF. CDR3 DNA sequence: TGTGCCACCAGCAGAGAAACAGGGGGCCTCACTGAAGCTTTCTTT.

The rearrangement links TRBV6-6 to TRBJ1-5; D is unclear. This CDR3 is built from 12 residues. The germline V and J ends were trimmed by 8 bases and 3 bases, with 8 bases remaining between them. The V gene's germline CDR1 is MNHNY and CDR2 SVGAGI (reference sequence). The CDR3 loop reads CASGVPNQPQHF. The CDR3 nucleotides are TGTGCCAGCGGAGTCCCCAATCAGCCCCAGCATTTT.

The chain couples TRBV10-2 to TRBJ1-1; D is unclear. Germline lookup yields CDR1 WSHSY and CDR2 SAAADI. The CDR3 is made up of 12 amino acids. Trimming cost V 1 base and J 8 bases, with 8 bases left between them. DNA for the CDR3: TGCGCCAGCAGTGAGTGGCGGCTCGAAGCTTTCTTT. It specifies CASSEWRLEAFF.

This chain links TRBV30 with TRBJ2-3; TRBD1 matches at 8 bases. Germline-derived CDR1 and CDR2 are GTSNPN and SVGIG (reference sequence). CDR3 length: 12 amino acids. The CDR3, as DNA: TGTGGCATGGACAGGGTGGAAGATACGCAGTATTTT. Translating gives CGMDRVEDTQYF.

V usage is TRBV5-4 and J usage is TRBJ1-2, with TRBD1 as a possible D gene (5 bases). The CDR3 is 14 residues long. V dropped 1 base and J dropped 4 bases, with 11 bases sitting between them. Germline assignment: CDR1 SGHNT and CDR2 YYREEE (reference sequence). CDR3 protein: CASSLTGLTYGYTF. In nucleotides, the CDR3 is TGTGCCAGCAGCTTGACGGGACTGACCTATGGCTACACCTTC.

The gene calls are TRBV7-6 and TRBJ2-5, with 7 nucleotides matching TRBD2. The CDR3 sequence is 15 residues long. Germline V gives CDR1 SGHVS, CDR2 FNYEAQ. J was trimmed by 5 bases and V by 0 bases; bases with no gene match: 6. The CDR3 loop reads CASSLAQREGETQYF. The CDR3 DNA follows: TGTGCCAGCAGCTTAGCGCAGCGGGAAGGGGAGACCCAGTACTTC.

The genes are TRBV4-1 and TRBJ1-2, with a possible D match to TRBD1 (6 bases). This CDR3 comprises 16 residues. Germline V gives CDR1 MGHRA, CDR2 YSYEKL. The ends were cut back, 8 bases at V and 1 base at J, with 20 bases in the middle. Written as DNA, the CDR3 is TGCGCCAGCGCACCCGGCAGGGGAGACCTTAACTATGGCTACACCTTC. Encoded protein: CASAPGRGDLNYGYTF.

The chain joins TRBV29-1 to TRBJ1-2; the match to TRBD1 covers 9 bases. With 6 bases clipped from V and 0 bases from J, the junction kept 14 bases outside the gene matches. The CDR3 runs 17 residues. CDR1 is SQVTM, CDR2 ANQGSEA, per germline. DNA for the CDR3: TGCAGCGTCAACAGGCCGGGACAGGGTAAAGCTAACTATGGCTACACCTTC. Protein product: CSVNRPGQGKANYGYTF.

In nucleotides, the CDR3 is TGTGCCAGCTCACAAGGGAGCTCCTACGAGCAGTACTTC. Translation gives CASSQGSSYEQYF. The V call is TRBV18, the J call TRBJ2-7; D may be TRBD2 (5 bases). V was shortened by 4 bases and J by 0 bases, with 7 bases between the two germline ends. The CDR3 sequence is 13 residues long. Germline assignment: CDR1 KGHSH and CDR2 LQKENI.

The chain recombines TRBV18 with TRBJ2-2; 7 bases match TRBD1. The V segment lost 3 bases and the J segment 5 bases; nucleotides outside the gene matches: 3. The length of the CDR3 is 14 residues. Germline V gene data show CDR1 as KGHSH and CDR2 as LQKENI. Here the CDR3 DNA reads TGTGCCAGCTCACCCGGGACAGAGACCGGGGAGCTGTTTTTT. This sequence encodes CASSPGTETGELFF.

The CDR3 region is CASSFADREMQYF. In nucleotides, the CDR3 is TGTGCCAGCAGTTTCGCGGACAGGGAGATGCAGTACTTC. The chain links TRBV28 to TRBJ2-7; 8 bases align to TRBD1. Germline-derived CDR1 and CDR2 are MDHEN and SYDVKM. This CDR3 comprises 13 residues. Trimming took 3 bases from V and 9 from J; bases not matched to a gene: 7.

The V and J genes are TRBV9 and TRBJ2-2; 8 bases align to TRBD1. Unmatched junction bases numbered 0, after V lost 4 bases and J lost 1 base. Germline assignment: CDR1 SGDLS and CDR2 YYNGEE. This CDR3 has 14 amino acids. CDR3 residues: CASSTGGNTGELFF. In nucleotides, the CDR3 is TGTGCCAGCAGCACAGGGGGGAACACCGGGGAGCTGTTTTTT.

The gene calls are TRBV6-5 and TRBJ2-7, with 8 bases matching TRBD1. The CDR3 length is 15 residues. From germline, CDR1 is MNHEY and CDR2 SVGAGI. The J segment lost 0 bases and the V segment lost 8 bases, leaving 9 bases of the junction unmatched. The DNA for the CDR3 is TGTGCCAGCTCCAACACGGGACAGGTCTCCTACGAGCAGTACTTC. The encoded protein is CASSNTGQVSYEQYF.

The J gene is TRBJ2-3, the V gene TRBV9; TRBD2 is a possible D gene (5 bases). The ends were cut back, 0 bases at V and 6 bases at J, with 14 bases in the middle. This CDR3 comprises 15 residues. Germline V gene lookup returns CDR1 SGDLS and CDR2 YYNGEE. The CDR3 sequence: CASSVGASSMDTQYF. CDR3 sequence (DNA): TGTGCCAGCAGCGTAGGGGCTAGCTCTATGGATACGCAGTATTTT.

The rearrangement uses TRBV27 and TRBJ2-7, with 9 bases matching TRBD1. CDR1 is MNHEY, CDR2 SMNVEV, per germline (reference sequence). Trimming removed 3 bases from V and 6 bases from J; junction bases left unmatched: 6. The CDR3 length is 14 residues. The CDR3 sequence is CASSFRDRVSEQYF. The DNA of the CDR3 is TGTGCCAGCAGTTTCCGGGACAGGGTCTCCGAGCAGTACTTC.

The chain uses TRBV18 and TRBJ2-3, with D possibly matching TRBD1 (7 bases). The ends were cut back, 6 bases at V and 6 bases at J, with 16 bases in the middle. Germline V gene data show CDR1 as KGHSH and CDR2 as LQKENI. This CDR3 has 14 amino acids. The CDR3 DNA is TGTGCCAGCTCTCCCTTTCAGGGGGGCGATACGCAGTATTTT. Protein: CASSPFQGGDTQYF.

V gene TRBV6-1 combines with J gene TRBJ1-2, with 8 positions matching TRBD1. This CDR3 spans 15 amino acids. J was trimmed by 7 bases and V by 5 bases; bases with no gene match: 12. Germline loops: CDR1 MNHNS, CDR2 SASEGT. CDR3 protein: CASSKSGTGGVGYTF. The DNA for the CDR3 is TGTGCCAGCAGTAAGAGCGGGACAGGTGGGGTTGGCTACACCTTC.

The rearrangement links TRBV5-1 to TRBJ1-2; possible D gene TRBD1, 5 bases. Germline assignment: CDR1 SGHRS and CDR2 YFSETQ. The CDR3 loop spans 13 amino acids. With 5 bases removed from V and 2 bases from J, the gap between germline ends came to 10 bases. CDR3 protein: CASSRGHNYGYTF. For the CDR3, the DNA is TGCGCCAGCAGTCGAGGACACAACTATGGCTACACCTTC.

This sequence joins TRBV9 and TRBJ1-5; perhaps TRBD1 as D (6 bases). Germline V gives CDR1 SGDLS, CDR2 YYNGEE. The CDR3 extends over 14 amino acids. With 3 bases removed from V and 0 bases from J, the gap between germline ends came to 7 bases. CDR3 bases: TGTGCCAGCAGCGAGGACAGTAGCAATCAGCCCCAGCATTTT. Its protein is CASSEDSSNQPQHF.

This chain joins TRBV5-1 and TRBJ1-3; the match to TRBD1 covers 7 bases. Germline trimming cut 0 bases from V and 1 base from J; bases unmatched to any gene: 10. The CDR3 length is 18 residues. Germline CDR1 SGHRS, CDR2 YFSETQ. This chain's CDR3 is CASSLDPTTGVSGNTIYF. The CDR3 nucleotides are TGCGCCAGCAGCTTGGACCCAACTACAGGGGTTTCTGGAAACACCATATATTTT.